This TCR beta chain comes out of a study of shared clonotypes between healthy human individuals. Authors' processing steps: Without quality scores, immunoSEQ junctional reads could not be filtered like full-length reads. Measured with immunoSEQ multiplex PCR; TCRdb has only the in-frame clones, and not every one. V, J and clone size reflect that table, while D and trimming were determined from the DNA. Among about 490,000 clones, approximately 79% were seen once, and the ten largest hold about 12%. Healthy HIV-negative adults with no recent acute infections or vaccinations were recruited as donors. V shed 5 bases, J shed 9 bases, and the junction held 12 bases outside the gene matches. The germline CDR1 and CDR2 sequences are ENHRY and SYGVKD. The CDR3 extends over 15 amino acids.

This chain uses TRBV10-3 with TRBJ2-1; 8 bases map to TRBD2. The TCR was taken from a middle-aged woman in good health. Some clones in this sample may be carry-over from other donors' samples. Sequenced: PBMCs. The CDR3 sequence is CAISPGLESRSEQFF. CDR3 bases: TGTGCCATCAGTCCGGGACTAGAGTCACGTAGTGAGCAGTTCTTC.